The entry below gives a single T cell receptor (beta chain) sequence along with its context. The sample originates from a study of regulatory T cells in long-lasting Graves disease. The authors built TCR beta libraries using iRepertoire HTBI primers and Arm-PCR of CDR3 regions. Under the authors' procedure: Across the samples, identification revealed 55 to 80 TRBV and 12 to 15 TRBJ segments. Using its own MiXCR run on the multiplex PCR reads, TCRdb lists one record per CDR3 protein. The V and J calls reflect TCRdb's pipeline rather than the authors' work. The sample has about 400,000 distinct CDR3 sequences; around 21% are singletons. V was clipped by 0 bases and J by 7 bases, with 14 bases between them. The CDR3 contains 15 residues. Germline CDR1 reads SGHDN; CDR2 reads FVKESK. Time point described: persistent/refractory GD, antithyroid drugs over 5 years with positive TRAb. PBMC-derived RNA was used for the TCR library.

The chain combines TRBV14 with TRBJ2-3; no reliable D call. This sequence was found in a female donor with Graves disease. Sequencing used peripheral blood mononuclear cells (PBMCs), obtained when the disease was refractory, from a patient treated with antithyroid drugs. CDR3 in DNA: TGTGCCAGCAGCCAAGATCCCTCTAATTGGTATACGCAGTATTTT. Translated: CASSQDPSNWYTQYF.